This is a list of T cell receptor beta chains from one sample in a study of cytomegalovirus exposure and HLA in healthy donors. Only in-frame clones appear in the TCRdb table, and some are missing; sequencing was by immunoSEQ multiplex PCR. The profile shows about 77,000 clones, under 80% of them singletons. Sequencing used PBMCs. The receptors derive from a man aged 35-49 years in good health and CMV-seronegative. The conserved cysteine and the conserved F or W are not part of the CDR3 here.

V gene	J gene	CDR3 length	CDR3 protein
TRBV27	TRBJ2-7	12	ASRKGGSRYEQY
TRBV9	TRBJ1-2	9	ASRQGNGYT
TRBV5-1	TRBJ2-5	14	ASSPRGGTLSETQY
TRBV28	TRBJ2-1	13	ASVVREGLGNEQF
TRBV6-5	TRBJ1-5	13	ASSPDRDSNQPQH
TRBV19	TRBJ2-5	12	ASSIGGGQETQY
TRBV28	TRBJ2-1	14	ASSFKGGRGYNEQF
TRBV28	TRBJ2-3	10	ASSAQGRTQY
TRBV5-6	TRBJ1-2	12	ASSPAGQGSGYT
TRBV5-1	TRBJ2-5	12	ASSLGRVQETQY
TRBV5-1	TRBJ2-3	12	TSSPNGVRDTQY
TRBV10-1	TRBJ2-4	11	AKQGACKNIQY
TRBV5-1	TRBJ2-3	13	ASSFQTGKGDTQY
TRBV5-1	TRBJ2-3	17	ASRKRAPSGSVYPDTQY
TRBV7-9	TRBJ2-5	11	ASSNYGQETQY
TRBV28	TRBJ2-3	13	ASPRGQGDTDTQY
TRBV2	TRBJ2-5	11	AVRTGEQETQY
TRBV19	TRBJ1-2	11	ASSEGLFSGYT
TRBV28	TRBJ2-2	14	ASSSLGTGNTGELF
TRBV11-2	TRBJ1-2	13	ASSAQGASLYGYT
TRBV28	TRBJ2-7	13	ASSFTGQESYEQY
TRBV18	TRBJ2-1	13	ASSPTGGEDNEQF
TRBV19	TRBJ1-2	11	ASLKTGPYGYT
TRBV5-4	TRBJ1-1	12	ASSNGLAETEAF
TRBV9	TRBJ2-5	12	ASSVAAGGETQY
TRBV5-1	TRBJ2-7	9	ASSSLYEQY
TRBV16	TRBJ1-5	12	ASSQSGLNQPQH
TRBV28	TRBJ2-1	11	ASSPGGYNEQF
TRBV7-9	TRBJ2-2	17	ASSPRGLAGVAGTGELF
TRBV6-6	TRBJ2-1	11	ASSYGLEGVEF
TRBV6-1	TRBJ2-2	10	ASSLTSGELF
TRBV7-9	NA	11	ASSPLGKNEQY
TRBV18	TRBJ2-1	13	ASSPGQNSYNEQF
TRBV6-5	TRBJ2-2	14	ASSSSKRPNTGELF
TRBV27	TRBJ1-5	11	ASSRDRRQPQH
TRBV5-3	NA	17	ARSLGNVGTGGVCDEQY
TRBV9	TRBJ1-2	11	ASSVAGNYGYT
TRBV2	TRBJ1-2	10	ASSENSRGYT
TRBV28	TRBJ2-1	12	ASSLLFPSGEQF
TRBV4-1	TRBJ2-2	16	ASSRDLDFVANTGELF
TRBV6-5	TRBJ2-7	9	ASSEIGGEY
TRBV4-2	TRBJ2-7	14	ASSQDSGGSTYEQY
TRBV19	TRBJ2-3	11	ASSRLGTDTQY
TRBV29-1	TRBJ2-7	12	SVDGLAGVPEQY
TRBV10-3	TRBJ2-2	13	ATLLGQPNTGELF
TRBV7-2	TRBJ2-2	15	ASSSFQRTSRTGELF
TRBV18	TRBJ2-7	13	ASSPPPDTSYEQY
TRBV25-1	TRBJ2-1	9	ASSEYSEQF